Reported below is one TCR beta chain. Its matching antigen is unknown. Germline V gene sequence: CDR1 LNHDA, CDR2 SQIVND (reference sequence). The CDR3 sequence is 16 residues long. V shed 3 bases and J 4 bases; nucleotides not matched to a gene: 9. The data belong to a study of T cell responses to AZD1222 COVID-19 vaccine. Study conclusions and caveats: Epitopes outside B.1.351 and B.1.1.7 mutated regions reportedly drew nearly half of spike TCRs. Just six AZD1222 recipients were seropositive at baseline.

Sequenced by immunoSEQ multiplex PCR; TCRdb stores in-frame clones only, minus some. The sample carries 110,000 to 150,000 clones, 80% to 95% recorded once. The receptor was isolated from an adult in good health. Here the sequenced sample was peripheral blood, taken on day 0 of AZD1222 vaccination. The chain combines TRBV19 with TRBJ2-1; the match to TRBD2 covers 7 bases. CDR3 in DNA: TGTGCCAGTAGTATTCCAGAGTGGACTAGTTACAATGAGCAGTTCTTC. Translating gives CASSIPEWTSYNEQFF.